A selection of T cell receptor beta chains follows, all from one sample in a study of blood T cells in healthy people across ages. TCRdb re-called the 5' RACE reads through MiXCR, storing one row per CDR3 protein. The data show roughly 1,800,000 distinct CDR3 sequences, around 48% seen once. Sample: blood. These TCRs come from a woman aged 40 to 49 in good health. The CDR3 runs from the conserved cysteine through the conserved F or W. A D gene is named only where the DNA matches it firmly. A row's size may be missing; if present it is once, few, many or a size class.

d_gene: TRBD2; v_gene: TRBV20-1; j_gene: TRBJ2-7; abundance: .; CDR3nt: TGCAGTGCTAGGCGGGGGGGCTCCTACAATGAGCAGTACTTC; CDR3aa: CSARRGGSYNEQYF
d_gene: .; v_gene: TRBV29-1; j_gene: TRBJ2-7; abundance: .; CDR3nt: TGCAGCGCCCGCCCAGCGACGAACGAGCAGTACTTC; CDR3aa: CSARPATNEQYF
d_gene: TRBD2; v_gene: TRBV11-1; j_gene: TRBJ2-6; abundance: few; CDR3nt: TGTGCCAGCAGCTTAAGACTAGCGGGCAGCTCTGGGGCCAACGTCCTGACTTTC; CDR3aa: CASSLRLAGSSGANVLTF
d_gene: TRBD1; v_gene: TRBV5-1; j_gene: TRBJ2-5; abundance: few; CDR3nt: TGCGCCAGCAGCACCGACAGGGAACAAGAGACCCAGTACTTC; CDR3aa: CASSTDREQETQYF
d_gene: TRBD2; v_gene: TRBV5-6; j_gene: TRBJ2-3; abundance: .; CDR3nt: TGTGCCAGCAGTACGCCGGGGGGGCCCACAGATACGCAGTATTTT; CDR3aa: CASSTPGGPTDTQYF
d_gene: TRBD1; v_gene: TRBV6-1; j_gene: TRBJ1-4; abundance: .; CDR3nt: TGTGCCAGCAGTCCAACAGCGCTGACAGGGTTGTATGAAAAACTGTTTTTT; CDR3aa: CASSPTALTGLYEKLFF
d_gene: TRBD1; v_gene: TRBV5-1; j_gene: TRBJ1-1; abundance: .; CDR3nt: TGCGCCAGCAGCTACGGACAGGGTAGGCACATGAACACTGAAGCTTTCTTT; CDR3aa: CASSYGQGRHMNTEAFF
d_gene: .; v_gene: TRBV3-1; j_gene: TRBJ2-2; abundance: few; CDR3nt: TGTGCCAGCAGCCAAGCCAGGGGCACCGGGGAGCTGTTTTTT; CDR3aa: CASSQARGTGELFF
d_gene: .; v_gene: TRBV12-3/TRBV12-4; j_gene: TRBJ1-2; abundance: .; CDR3nt: TGTGCCAGCAGTTTCGAAGCTGGGCTCTATGGCTACACCTTC; CDR3aa: CASSFEAGLYGYTF
d_gene: TRBD1; v_gene: TRBV12-3/TRBV12-4; j_gene: TRBJ2-5; abundance: few; CDR3nt: TGTGCCAGCATCCTACAGGGGCAAGAGACCCAGTACTTC; CDR3aa: CASILQGQETQYF
d_gene: .; v_gene: TRBV7-2; j_gene: TRBJ1-5; abundance: few; CDR3nt: TGTGCCAGCAGCCGGGACATTAGCAATCAGCCCCAGCATTTT; CDR3aa: CASSRDISNQPQHF
d_gene: .; v_gene: TRBV4-1; j_gene: TRBJ2-3; abundance: .; CDR3nt: TGCGCCAGCAGCCAGGGATGGGGGGCTTGGGATACGCAGTATTTT; CDR3aa: CASSQGWGAWDTQYF
d_gene: TRBD2; v_gene: TRBV25-1; j_gene: TRBJ2-3; abundance: .; CDR3nt: TGTGCCAGCAGTGCCAGCGGGGCCGGAGATACGCAGTATTTT; CDR3aa: CASSASGAGDTQYF
d_gene: .; v_gene: TRBV2; j_gene: TRBJ1-1; abundance: .; CDR3nt: TGTGCCAGCAGTGATACCACTGAAGCTTTCTTT; CDR3aa: CASSDTTEAFF
d_gene: .; v_gene: TRBV11-2; j_gene: TRBJ2-1; abundance: .; CDR3nt: TGTGCCAGCAGCTCCATGCGCCAGAGGGGATCACCTTACAATGAGCAGTTCTTC; CDR3aa: CASSSMRQRGSPYNEQFF
d_gene: .; v_gene: TRBV6-2/TRBV6-3; j_gene: TRBJ2-5; abundance: once; CDR3nt: TGTGCCAGCGAGTATCGGAAAGAGACCCAGTACTTC; CDR3aa: CASEYRKETQYF
d_gene: TRBD2; v_gene: TRBV4-1; j_gene: TRBJ2-7; abundance: .; CDR3nt: TGCGCCAGCAGCCAAGATCCAGGACTAGTGGTTTACAATGAGCAGTACTTC; CDR3aa: CASSQDPGLVVYNEQYF
d_gene: TRBD1; v_gene: TRBV11-2; j_gene: TRBJ1-1; abundance: .; CDR3nt: TGTGCCAGCAGCTCCAAGGGACAGGGGAAGGCTGAAGCTTTCTTT; CDR3aa: CASSSKGQGKAEAFF
d_gene: TRBD1; v_gene: TRBV6-2/TRBV6-3; j_gene: TRBJ2-3; abundance: .; CDR3nt: TGTGCCAGCAGGCTCGACAGGGTGGGAGATACGCAGTATTTT; CDR3aa: CASRLDRVGDTQYF
d_gene: .; v_gene: TRBV4-1; j_gene: TRBJ1-2; abundance: few; CDR3nt: TGCGCCAGCAGCCCCGGGGTCTACGCGGGCTATGGCTACACCTTC; CDR3aa: CASSPGVYAGYGYTF
d_gene: TRBD2; v_gene: TRBV29-1; j_gene: TRBJ2-5; abundance: .; CDR3nt: TGCAGCGTCGTGACTAGCGGGGGGGCCCAAGAGACCCAGTACTTC; CDR3aa: CSVVTSGGAQETQYF
d_gene: .; v_gene: TRBV6-2/TRBV6-3; j_gene: TRBJ2-5; abundance: .; CDR3nt: TGTGCCAGCAGTTACGGGATCACAGGGTCCCAAGAGACCCAGTACTTC; CDR3aa: CASSYGITGSQETQYF
d_gene: .; v_gene: TRBV28; j_gene: TRBJ2-3; abundance: once; CDR3nt: TGTGCCAGCAGTGTACAGTTTCCAGATACGCAGTATTTT; CDR3aa: CASSVQFPDTQYF
d_gene: .; v_gene: TRBV20-1; j_gene: TRBJ1-2; abundance: .; CDR3nt: TGCAGTGCTCTGGTGGGAGCTAACTATGGCTACACCTTC; CDR3aa: CSALVGANYGYTF
d_gene: TRBD2; v_gene: TRBV20-1; j_gene: TRBJ2-1; abundance: .; CDR3nt: TGCAGTGCTAGTGTGTCGGGGGGTGAGCAGTTCTTC; CDR3aa: CSASVSGGEQFF
d_gene: .; v_gene: TRBV10-3; j_gene: TRBJ1-2; abundance: .; CDR3nt: TGTGCCATCAGCCAACGGTCGGAATATGGCTACACCTTC; CDR3aa: CAISQRSEYGYTF
d_gene: .; v_gene: TRBV12-5; j_gene: TRBJ2-1; abundance: .; CDR3nt: TGTGCTAGTGGCCTCCCCCGGAGTGAGCAGTTCTTC; CDR3aa: CASGLPRSEQFF
d_gene: .; v_gene: TRBV24-1; j_gene: TRBJ1-2; abundance: .; CDR3nt: TGTGCCACCAGTTTCGGCACTAACTATGGCTACACCTTC; CDR3aa: CATSFGTNYGYTF
d_gene: .; v_gene: TRBV7-9; j_gene: TRBJ1-2; abundance: .; CDR3nt: TGTGCCAGCAGCCTTCAGTTGGGCCGCTATGGCTACACCTTC; CDR3aa: CASSLQLGRYGYTF
d_gene: .; v_gene: TRBV5-1; j_gene: TRBJ2-3; abundance: few; CDR3nt: TGCGCCAGCTCATCACCGAGGGGGCAGTATTTT; CDR3aa: CASSSPRGQYF
d_gene: .; v_gene: TRBV18; j_gene: TRBJ2-1; abundance: .; CDR3nt: TGTGCCAGCTCACCAAGAGGAGCGGAGGAGCAGTTCTTC; CDR3aa: CASSPRGAEEQFF
d_gene: TRBD2; v_gene: TRBV7-8; j_gene: TRBJ2-1; abundance: .; CDR3nt: TGTGCCAGCAGCAGTACCGGGACTAGGAGTAGGGATGAGCGGTTCTTC; CDR3aa: CASSSTGTRSRDERFF
d_gene: .; v_gene: TRBV20-1; j_gene: TRBJ2-7; abundance: .; CDR3nt: TGCAGTGCTCTTCGTATCGAGCAGTACTTC; CDR3aa: CSALRIEQYF
d_gene: .; v_gene: TRBV20-1; j_gene: TRBJ1-1; abundance: few; CDR3nt: TGCAGTGCTAGTCTGGCAGAGAACACTGAAGCTTTCTTT; CDR3aa: CSASLAENTEAFF
d_gene: .; v_gene: TRBV4-2; j_gene: TRBJ2-1; abundance: few; CDR3nt: TGTGCCAGTAGCCAAGAAATCGGATCTGGAAATGAGCAGTTCTTC; CDR3aa: CASSQEIGSGNEQFF
d_gene: TRBD1; v_gene: TRBV9; j_gene: TRBJ1-2; abundance: .; CDR3nt: TGTGCCAGCAGCGTAGGGGACAGTCACTATGGCTACACCTTC; CDR3aa: CASSVGDSHYGYTF
d_gene: .; v_gene: TRBV10-3; j_gene: TRBJ2-3; abundance: .; CDR3nt: TGTGCCACCGAGGGGTCAGGCACAGATACGCAGTATTTT; CDR3aa: CATEGSGTDTQYF
d_gene: .; v_gene: TRBV3-1; j_gene: TRBJ2-3; abundance: once; CDR3nt: TGTGCCAGCAGCCTCGGAAGGGCGGAGAGCACAGATACGCAGTATTTT; CDR3aa: CASSLGRAESTDTQYF
d_gene: .; v_gene: TRBV7-9; j_gene: TRBJ2-4; abundance: few; CDR3nt: TGTGCCAGCAGCCAGTTAGGTGTTCGGGCCAAAAACATTCAGTACTTC; CDR3aa: CASSQLGVRAKNIQYF
d_gene: .; v_gene: TRBV27; j_gene: TRBJ2-7; abundance: .; CDR3nt: TGTGCCAGCAGCCGGACCGGGTCCCCCCCCTACGAGCAGTACTTC; CDR3aa: CASSRTGSPPYEQYF
d_gene: .; v_gene: TRBV29-1; j_gene: TRBJ1-2; abundance: few; CDR3nt: TGCAGCGTTGGAGCAGGGCCTTACCGGGACTATGGCTACACCTTC; CDR3aa: CSVGAGPYRDYGYTF
d_gene: .; v_gene: TRBV27; j_gene: TRBJ1-5; abundance: .; CDR3nt: TGTGCCAGCGCGAGAACCGACAGTAATCAGCCTCAGCATTTT; CDR3aa: CASARTDSNQPQHF
d_gene: .; v_gene: TRBV4-1; j_gene: TRBJ2-1; abundance: .; CDR3nt: TGCGCCAGCAGCCAACGGTTCGCGGGGCCTATTAGCTCCTACAATGAGCAGTTCTTC; CDR3aa: CASSQRFAGPISSYNEQFF
d_gene: .; v_gene: TRBV7-9; j_gene: TRBJ2-7; abundance: .; CDR3nt: TGTGCCAGCTTAGATGCTTCAGGGGACCGCTCCTACGAGCAGTACTTC; CDR3aa: CASLDASGDRSYEQYF
d_gene: .; v_gene: TRBV7-2; j_gene: TRBJ2-3; abundance: .; CDR3nt: TGTGCCAGCAGCACCCCGACGGGGGGCGACGTCACAGATACGCAGTATTTT; CDR3aa: CASSTPTGGDVTDTQYF
d_gene: TRBD2; v_gene: TRBV7-9; j_gene: TRBJ2-7; abundance: .; CDR3nt: TGTGCCAGCAGCTTACGAAGCGGGGCCTACAATGAGCAGTACTTC; CDR3aa: CASSLRSGAYNEQYF
d_gene: .; v_gene: TRBV7-2; j_gene: TRBJ2-3; abundance: .; CDR3nt: TGTGCCAGCAGCCGAACATCTAGCGCCCTTCAGTATTTT; CDR3aa: CASSRTSSALQYF